This TCR beta chain derives from a study of cytomegalovirus exposure and HLA in healthy donors. CDR1 and CDR2 from the germline V gene are SGHTA and FQGNSA. V was pared by 5 bases and J by 5 bases, with 5 bases of the junction left unmatched. The CDR3 spans 14 residues. Primers for the PCR totalled 60 Vbeta and 13 Jbeta. Original handling: Roughly 11 million of the 80 million or so unique TCR beta chains counted in a later analysis were shared. Method: immunoSEQ multiplex PCR; TCRdb's copy keeps in-frame clones and lacks some. V and J calls plus clone size are reproduced from that table; the DNA served to infer D and trimming. The table shows under 200,000 clones, with 79% occurring only once. This clone was observed once.

The TCR comes from a man in his forties in good health and CMV-seronegative. Sequenced material: PBMCs. This chain uses TRBV7-2 with TRBJ2-1, with 8 bases that match TRBD2. The CDR3 sequence is CASSDRRGDNEQFF. The CDR3 DNA sequence: TGTGCCAGCAGCGATCGGCGGGGGGACAATGAGCAGTTCTTC.